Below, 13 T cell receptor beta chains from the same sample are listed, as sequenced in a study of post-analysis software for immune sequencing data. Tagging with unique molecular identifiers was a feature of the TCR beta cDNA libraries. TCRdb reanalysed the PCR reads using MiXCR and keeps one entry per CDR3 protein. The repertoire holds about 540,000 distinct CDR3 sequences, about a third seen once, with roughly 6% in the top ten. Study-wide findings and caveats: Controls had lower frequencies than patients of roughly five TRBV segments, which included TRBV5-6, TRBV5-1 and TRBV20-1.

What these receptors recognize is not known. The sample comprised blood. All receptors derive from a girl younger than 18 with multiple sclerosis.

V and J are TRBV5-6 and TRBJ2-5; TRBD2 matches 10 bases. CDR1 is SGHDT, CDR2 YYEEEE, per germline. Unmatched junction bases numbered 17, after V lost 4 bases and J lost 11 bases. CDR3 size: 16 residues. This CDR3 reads CASSTLLAGNYNEQYF. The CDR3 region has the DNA TGTGCCAGCAGCACCCTACTAGCGGGGAACTACAATGAGCAGTACTTC.

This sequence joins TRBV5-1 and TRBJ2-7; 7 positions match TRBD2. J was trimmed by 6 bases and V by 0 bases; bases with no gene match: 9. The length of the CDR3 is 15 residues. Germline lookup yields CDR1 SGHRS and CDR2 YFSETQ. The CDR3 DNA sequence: TGCGCCAGCAGCTTGGCCACTAGCGCGGACGGCGAGCAGTACTTC. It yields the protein CASSLATSADGEQYF.

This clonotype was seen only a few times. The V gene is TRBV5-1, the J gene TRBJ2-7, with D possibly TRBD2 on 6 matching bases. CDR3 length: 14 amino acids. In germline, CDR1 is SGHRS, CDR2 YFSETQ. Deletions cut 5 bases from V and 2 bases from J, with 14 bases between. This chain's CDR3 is CASSHRGGTYEQYF. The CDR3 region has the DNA TGCGCCAGCAGTCACCGCGGCGGGACCTACGAGCAGTACTTC.

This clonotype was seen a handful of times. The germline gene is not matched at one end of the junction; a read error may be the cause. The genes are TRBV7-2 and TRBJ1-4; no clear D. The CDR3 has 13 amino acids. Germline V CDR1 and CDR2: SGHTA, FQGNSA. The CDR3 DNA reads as TGTGCCAGCAGCATGGTTGGTAATGAAATACTGTTTTTT. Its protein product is CASSMVGNEILFF.

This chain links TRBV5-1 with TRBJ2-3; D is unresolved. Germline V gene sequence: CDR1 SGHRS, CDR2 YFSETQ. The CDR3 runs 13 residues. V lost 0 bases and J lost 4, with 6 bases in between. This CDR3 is CASSLGDADTQYF. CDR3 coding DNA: TGCGCCAGCAGCTTGGGAGATGCAGATACGCAGTATTTT. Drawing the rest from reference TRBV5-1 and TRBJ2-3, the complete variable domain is KAGVTQTPRYLIKTRGQQVTLSCSPISGHRSVSWYQQTPGQGLQFLFEYFSETQRNKGNFPGRFSGRQFSNSRSEMNVSTLELGDSALYLCASSLGDADTQYFGPGTRLTVL.

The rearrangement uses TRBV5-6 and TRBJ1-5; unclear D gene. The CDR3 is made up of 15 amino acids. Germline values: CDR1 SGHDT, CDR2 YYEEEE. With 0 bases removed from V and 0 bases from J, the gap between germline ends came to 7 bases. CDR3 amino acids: CASSLGDNSNQPQHF. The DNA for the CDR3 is TGTGCCAGCAGCTTGGGAGATAATAGCAATCAGCCCCAGCATTTT.

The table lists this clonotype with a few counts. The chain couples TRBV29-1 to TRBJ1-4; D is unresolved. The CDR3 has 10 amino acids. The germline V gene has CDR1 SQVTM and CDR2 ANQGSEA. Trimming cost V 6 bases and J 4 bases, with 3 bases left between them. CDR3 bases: TGCAGCGTGCGTAATGAAAAACTGTTTTTT. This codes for CSVRNEKLFF.

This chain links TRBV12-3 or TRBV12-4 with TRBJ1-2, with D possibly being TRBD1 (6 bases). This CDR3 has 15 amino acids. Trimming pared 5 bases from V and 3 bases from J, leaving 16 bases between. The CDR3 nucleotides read TGTGCCAGCAGTGCGAACCGGGACAACTACTATGGCTACACCTTC. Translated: CASSANRDNYYGYTF.

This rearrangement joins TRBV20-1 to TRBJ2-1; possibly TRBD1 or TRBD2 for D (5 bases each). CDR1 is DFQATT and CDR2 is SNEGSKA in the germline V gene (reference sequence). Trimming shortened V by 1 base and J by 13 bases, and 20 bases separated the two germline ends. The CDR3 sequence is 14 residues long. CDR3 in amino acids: CSARVGYTWGTQFF. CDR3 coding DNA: TGCAGTGCTAGAGTTGGCTACACCTGGGGGACCCAGTTCTTC.

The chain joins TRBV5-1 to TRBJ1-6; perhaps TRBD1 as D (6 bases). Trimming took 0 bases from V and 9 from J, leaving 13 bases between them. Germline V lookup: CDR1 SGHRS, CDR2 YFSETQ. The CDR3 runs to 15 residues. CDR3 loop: CASSLEDSSGSPLHF. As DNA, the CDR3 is TGCGCCAGCAGCTTGGAGGACAGTAGCGGTTCACCCCTCCACTTT.

The CDR3 DNA is TGCGCCAGCAGCTTGGGGGAGGCGGGAAAGCAGTTCTTC. Translated: CASSLGEAGKQFF. The chain joins TRBV5-1 to TRBJ2-1; TRBD2 is a possible D gene (6 bases). V lost 0 bases and J lost 11, with 12 bases in between. This CDR3 is built from 13 residues. Germline V gene data show CDR1 as SGHRS and CDR2 as YFSETQ.

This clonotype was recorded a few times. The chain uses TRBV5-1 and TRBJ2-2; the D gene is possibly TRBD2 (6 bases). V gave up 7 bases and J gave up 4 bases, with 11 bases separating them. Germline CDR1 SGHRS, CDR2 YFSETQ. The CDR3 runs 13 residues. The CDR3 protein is CASGTAPTGELFF. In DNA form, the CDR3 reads TGCGCCAGCGGGACTGCTCCCACCGGGGAGCTGTTTTTT.

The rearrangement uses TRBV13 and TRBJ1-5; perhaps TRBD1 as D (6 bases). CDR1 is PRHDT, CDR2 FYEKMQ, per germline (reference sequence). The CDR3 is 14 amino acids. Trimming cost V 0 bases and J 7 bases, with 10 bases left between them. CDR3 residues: CASSLGAGVQPQHF. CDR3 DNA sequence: TGTGCCAGCAGCTTAGGGGCAGGGGTGCAGCCCCAGCATTTT.